Presented here are 15 T cell receptor beta chains from one specimen sequenced in a study of T cells in Graves' hyperthyroidism and ophthalmopathy. RNA transcripts gave rise to amplified TCR beta CDR3 regions. A set of HTBI primers served as the primers for a first-round RT-PCR of the TCR CDR3. TCRdb recomputed calls from the multiplex PCR reads with MiXCR, one row per CDR3 protein. The repertoire holds under 350,000 distinct CDR3 sequences, with around 20% as singletons. The specimen sequenced was blood. These receptors were taken from a woman aged 45-60 years with Graves' hyperthyroidism.

This chain uses TRBV5-8 with TRBJ2-1, with 10 bases fitting TRBD2. This CDR3 is 15 amino acids long. Per the germline V gene, CDR1 is SGHTS and CDR2 is YDEGEE. V trimming: 4 bases; J trimming: 3 bases; junction bases outside the gene matches: 4. The CDR3 bases are TGTGCCAGCAGCGTATGGACTAGCGGCTACAATGAGCAGTTCTTC. This codes for CASSVWTSGYNEQFF.

V and J are TRBV3-1 and TRBJ1-2; D is unresolved. Trimming took 2 bases from V and 6 from J, leaving 10 bases between them. CDR3 length: 13 amino acids. Germline assignment: CDR1 LGHDT and CDR2 YNNKEL (reference sequence). The CDR3 nucleotides are TGTGCCAGCAGCCAAACGGCCGGGGATGGCTACACCTTC. Residues: CASSQTAGDGYTF.

The rearrangement uses TRBV11-2 and TRBJ2-1, with 11 positions matching TRBD1. The V segment lost 5 bases and the J segment 9 bases; nucleotides outside the gene matches: 6. The CDR3 length is 14 residues. Germline V lookup: CDR1 SGHAT, CDR2 FQNNGV. CDR3 DNA: TGTGCCAGCAGCCCTGGACAGGGGGCCGGTGAGCAGTTCTTC. Its protein is CASSPGQGAGEQFF.

The chain couples TRBV5-1 to TRBJ2-7; D is undetermined. Germline-derived CDR1 and CDR2 are SGHRS and YFSETQ. The germline V and J ends were trimmed by 6 bases and 0 bases, with 13 bases remaining between them. The length of the CDR3 is 14 residues. CDR3 nucleotides: TGCGCCAGCACTCCGACTGCCTCCTCCTACGAGCAGTACTTC. It translates to CASTPTASSYEQYF.

This clonotype was counted a few times. V is TRBV18 and J is TRBJ2-5; D not certain. V was cut by 5 bases and J by 13 bases, with 17 bases left in between. The CDR3 is 12 residues long. CDR1 KGHSH and CDR2 LQKENI come from the germline V gene. The CDR3 is CASSVSTAPGYF. In nucleotides, the CDR3 is TGTGCCAGCTCAGTTTCCACGGCCCCGGGGTACTTC.

This chain links TRBV20-1 with TRBJ2-1; 9 positions match TRBD2. Germline CDR1 reads DFQATT; CDR2 reads SNEGSKA (reference sequence). CDR3 length: 15 amino acids. V lost 6 bases, J lost 1 base, and 7 bases stayed unmatched. The CDR3 loop reads CSARTSETSYNEQFF. The CDR3 nucleotides are TGCAGTGCGCGGACTAGCGAGACGTCCTACAATGAGCAGTTCTTC.

Ten or more counts support this clonotype. This sequence joins TRBV28 and TRBJ1-1; D not certain. The CDR3 is made up of 14 amino acids. The germline gives CDR1 MDHEN, CDR2 SYDVKM. V lost 8 bases and J 1 base, leaving 14 bases between the germline ends. The CDR3 coding sequence is TGTGCCAGCCAAACGGGCGCCGGGAACACTGAAGCTTTCTTT. Residues: CASQTGAGNTEAFF.

This clonotype was seen ten or more times. This rearrangement joins TRBV3-1 to TRBJ2-5; the match to TRBD2 covers 8 bases. CDR1 and CDR2 from the germline V gene are LGHDT and YNNKEL (reference sequence). The CDR3 is 19 amino acids. The J segment lost 5 bases and the V segment lost 0 bases, leaving 17 bases of the junction unmatched. The CDR3 sequence is CASSQDVRGGGRLEETQYF. The DNA for the CDR3 is TGTGCCAGCAGCCAAGACGTACGGGGCGGGGGGAGGCTGGAGGAGACCCAGTACTTC.

CDR3 protein: CASSFPETGSYEQYF. The CDR3 DNA sequence: TGTGCCAGCAGCTTCCCCGAGACAGGCAGCTACGAGCAGTACTTC. This chain connects TRBV5-4 to TRBJ2-7; possible D gene TRBD1, 6 bases. Trimming removed 2 bases from V and 3 bases from J, with 15 bases in between. This CDR3 contains 15 residues. In germline, CDR1 is SGHNT, CDR2 YYREEE (reference sequence).

This clonotype was found a few times. It may be a read error: a sequence one base away is much more abundant. The V call is TRBV12-3 or TRBV12-4, the J call TRBJ1-2; a weak D match, TRBD1 (6 bases). This CDR3 comprises 12 residues. CDR3 DNA sequence: TGTGCCAGCAGTATGACAGGCTATGACTACACCTTC. Its translation is CASSMTGYDYTF.

The rearrangement uses TRBV6-2 or TRBV6-3 and TRBJ2-2, with TRBD2 matching 10 bases. The CDR3 runs to 15 residues. Looked up from germline, CDR1 is MNHEY and CDR2 is SVGEGT. V gave up 6 bases and J gave up 5 bases; unmatched junction bases: 6. CDR3 residues: CASRRGTSATGELFF. CDR3 bases: TGTGCCAGCAGGCGAGGGACTAGCGCGACCGGGGAGCTGTTTTTT.

In its sample, this clonotype was seen a few times. The chain employs TRBV24-1 and TRBJ2-3; no clear D gene. Germline CDR1 KGHDR, CDR2 SFDVKD. Trimming removed 3 bases at V and 8 bases at J, with 11 bases between. The CDR3 sequence is 13 residues long. The CDR3 DNA follows: TGTGCCACCAGTGATAGCCGGGCCGGTACGCAGTATTTT. This gives the protein CATSDSRAGTQYF.

This clonotype has just a few counts. This rearrangement joins TRBV2 to TRBJ1-6; D is perhaps TRBD1 (6 bases). Germline V gene sequence: CDR1 SNHLY, CDR2 FYNNEI. CDR3 length: 15 residues. Trimming took off 11 bases at V and 13 bases at J, with 27 bases between the two ends. CDR3 DNA: TGTGCCGGCACGTCCCGGGACAAGGTTCCTTCGCCCCTCCACTTT. It yields the protein CAGTSRDKVPSPLHF.

This clonotype was recorded at least ten times. V usage is TRBV6-6 and J usage is TRBJ1-1, with D possibly TRBD1 on 5 matching bases. V lost 0 bases to trimming and J lost 0 bases, with 8 bases between them. This CDR3 region has 15 residues. Germline CDR1 and CDR2: MNHNY and SVGAGI (reference sequence). In DNA, the CDR3 is TGTGCCAGCAGTTACTCGGGGGGTATGAACACTGAAGCTTTCTTT. Translated: CASSYSGGMNTEAFF.

This clonotype was recorded many times. This chain connects TRBV6-1 to TRBJ2-1; TRBD2 matches 10 bases. Per the germline V gene, CDR1 is MNHNS and CDR2 is SASEGT. V lost 6 bases, J lost 6 bases, and 20 bases stayed unmatched. The CDR3 is 19 amino acids. CDR3 bases: TGTGCCAGCAGCCCGGGGTGGGTTAGCGGGAGGCAAGGAGGCAATGAGCAGTTCTTC. This encodes CASSPGWVSGRQGGNEQFF.